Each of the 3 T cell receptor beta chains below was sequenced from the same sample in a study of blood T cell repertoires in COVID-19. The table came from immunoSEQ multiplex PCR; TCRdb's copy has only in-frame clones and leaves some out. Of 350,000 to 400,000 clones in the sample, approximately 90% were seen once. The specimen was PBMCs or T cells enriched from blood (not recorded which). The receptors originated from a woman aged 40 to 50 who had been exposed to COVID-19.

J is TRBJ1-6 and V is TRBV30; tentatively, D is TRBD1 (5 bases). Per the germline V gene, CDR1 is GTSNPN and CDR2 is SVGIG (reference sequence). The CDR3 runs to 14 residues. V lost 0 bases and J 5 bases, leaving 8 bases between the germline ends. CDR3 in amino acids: CAWSVQTDNSPLHF. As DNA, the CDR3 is TGTGCCTGGAGTGTACAGACAGATAATTCACCCCTCCACTTT. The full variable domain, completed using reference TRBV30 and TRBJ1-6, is SQTIHQWPATLVQPVGSPLSLECTVEGTSNPNLYWYRQAAGRGLQLLFYSVGIGQISSEVPQNLSASRPQDRQFILSSKKLLLSDSGFYLCAWSVQTDNSPLHFGNGTRLTVT.

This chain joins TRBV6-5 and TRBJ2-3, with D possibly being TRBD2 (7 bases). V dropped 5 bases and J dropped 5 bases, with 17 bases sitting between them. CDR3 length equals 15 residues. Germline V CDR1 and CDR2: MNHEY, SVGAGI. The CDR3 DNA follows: TGTGCCAGCAGTCTTAGGGGGGGGATTGTAGATACGCAGTATTTT. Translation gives CASSLRGGIVDTQYF.

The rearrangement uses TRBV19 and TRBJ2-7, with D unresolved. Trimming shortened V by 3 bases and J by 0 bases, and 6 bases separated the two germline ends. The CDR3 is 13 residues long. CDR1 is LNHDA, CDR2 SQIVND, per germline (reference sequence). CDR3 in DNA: TGTGCCAGTAGTATTTCACTCTCCTACGAGCAGTACTTC. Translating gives CASSISLSYEQYF.